Shown below are 16 T cell receptor beta chains from a single sample sequenced in a study of regulatory T cells in long-lasting Graves disease. The authors built TCR beta libraries using iRepertoire HTBI primers and Arm-PCR of CDR3 regions. One entry per CDR3 protein results from TCRdb running MiXCR on the multiplex PCR reads. The data contain 360,000 or so distinct CDR3 sequences, about a sixth of them singletons. Sample time point: newly diagnosed GD, antithyroid drugs for less than 3 months. Extracted RNA from PBMCs served as the source of the TCR library. This same sample was also taken into another study, of T cells in Graves' hyperthyroidism and ophthalmopathy.

Material: peripheral blood mononuclear cells (PBMCs), obtained at new diagnosis, from a patient treated with antithyroid drugs. These receptors were obtained from a man aged 35 to 55 with Graves disease.

Concerning this clonotype itself: A clone one base away is much larger, so this may be a read error. V gene TRBV12-3 or TRBV12-4 combines with J gene TRBJ1-1, with a weak D call TRBD1 (5 bases). This CDR3 is built from 15 residues. CDR3: CASSFGRPGGTEASF. The DNA of the CDR3 is TGTGCCAGCAGTTTTGGACGTCCCGGGGGGACTGAAGCTTCCTTT.

This clonotype has at least ten counts. The chain carries TRBV6-2 or TRBV6-3 and TRBJ2-1; D is tentatively TRBD1 or TRBD2 (6 bases each). Germline V gene lookup returns CDR1 MNHEY and CDR2 SVGEGT. The germline V and J ends were trimmed by 3 bases and 6 bases, with 9 bases remaining between them. The CDR3 length is 13 residues. CDR3 nucleotide sequence: TGTGCCAGCAGTTATGGAGGGGGCAATGAGCAGTTCTTC. Protein: CASSYGGGNEQFF.

This clonotype was found many times. The rearrangement links TRBV30 to TRBJ2-1, with a tentative D call TRBD2 (5 bases). This CDR3 region has 15 residues. Germline values: CDR1 GTSNPN, CDR2 SVGIG (reference sequence). The V end lost 5 bases, the J end lost 1 base, and 15 bases lay between the germline ends. This CDR3 is CAWDDGRGSYNEQFF. CDR3 sequence (DNA): TGTGCCTGGGATGACGGTCGCGGGTCCTACAATGAGCAGTTCTTC.

The chain combines TRBV15 with TRBJ1-3, with D perhaps matching TRBD1 (5 bases). CDR1 and CDR2 from the germline V gene are LNHNV and YYDKDF (reference sequence). Trimming took 3 bases from V and 2 from J, leaving 11 bases between them. The CDR3 contains 15 residues. The CDR3 spells CATSREWGTGNTIYF. The CDR3 DNA is TGTGCCACCAGCAGGGAGTGGGGGACTGGAAACACCATATATTTT.

This clonotype has a count of ten or more. This rearrangement joins TRBV18 to TRBJ2-2; D is ambiguous. Trimming left V 2 bases short and J 6 bases short, with 13 bases between. This CDR3 has 15 amino acids. CDR1 KGHSH and CDR2 LQKENI come from the germline V gene. The CDR3: CASSPNGGLAGELFF. The CDR3 DNA sequence: TGTGCCAGCTCACCAAACGGTGGTTTGGCCGGGGAGCTGTTTTTT. Drawing the rest from reference TRBV18 and TRBJ2-2, the complete variable domain is NAGVMQNPRHLVRRRGQEARLRCSPMKGHSHVYWYRQLPEEGLKFMVYLQKENIIDESGMPKERFSAEFPKEGPSILRIQQVVRGDSAAYFCASSPNGGLAGELFFGEGSRLTVL.

This clonotype showed up just a few times. The genes are TRBV5-4 and TRBJ2-2; 13 bases align to TRBD2. This CDR3 has 17 residues. J lost 1 base, V lost 4 bases, and 4 bases had no gene match. The germline V gene has CDR1 SGHNT and CDR2 YYREEE (reference sequence). The CDR3 reads CASSQGLAGQNTGELFF. For the CDR3, the DNA is TGTGCCAGCAGCCAGGGACTAGCGGGGCAGAACACCGGGGAGCTGTTTTTT.

Ten or more counts support this clonotype. The chain combines TRBV12-3 or TRBV12-4 with TRBJ2-5; tentative D call: TRBD1 (6 bases). The CDR3 totals 15 residues. V was clipped by 3 bases and J by 2 bases, with 13 bases between them. The CDR3 loop is CASSFWQGNQETQYF. CDR3 DNA: TGTGCCAGCAGTTTTTGGCAGGGGAATCAAGAGACCCAGTACTTC.

The chain employs TRBV30 and TRBJ1-6; TRBD1 is a possible D gene (5 bases). The CDR3 has 15 amino acids. The V and J ends lost 0 bases and 7 bases respectively, with 13 bases between them. Germline CDR1 is GTSNPN and CDR2 is SVGIG (reference sequence). CDR3 nucleotides: TGTGCCTGGAGTGTTTCGGGACTAAAAAATTCACCCCTCCACTTT. Its translation is CAWSVSGLKNSPLHF.

The chain links TRBV20-1 to TRBJ1-2; D not certain. CDR3 length: 12 amino acids. The V and J ends lost 1 base and 7 bases respectively, with 10 bases between them. CDR1 and CDR2 from the germline V gene are DFQATT and SNEGSKA (reference sequence). The chain's CDR3 is CSARAGYGGYTF. The DNA of the CDR3 is TGCAGTGCTAGAGCGGGATACGGTGGCTACACCTTC.

This clonotype was detected ten times or more. This chain connects TRBV6-1 to TRBJ1-4; TRBD1 matches at 8 bases. Germline-derived CDR1 and CDR2 are MNHNS and SASEGT. Unmatched junction bases numbered 6, after V lost 5 bases and J lost 4 bases. This CDR3 has 15 residues. The CDR3 region has the DNA TGTGCCAGCAGTCCCTGGACAGGGAATAATGAAAAACTGTTTTTT. This sequence encodes CASSPWTGNNEKLFF.

The rearrangement joins TRBV20-1 to TRBJ2-7; 13 nucleotides match TRBD2. The CDR3 is 15 amino acids. The V and J ends lost 5 bases and 0 bases, in that order; junction bases with no gene match: 4. Germline V CDR1 and CDR2: DFQATT, SNEGSKA (reference sequence). Written as DNA, the CDR3 is TGCAGTGCTCGGACTAGCGGGGGCTTCTCCTACGAGCAGTACTTC. Protein sequence: CSARTSGGFSYEQYF.

This clonotype was observed a handful of times. CDR3 loop: CASSQPPRGGTQYF. The CDR3 DNA follows: TGCGCCAGCAGCCAACCACCCAGGGGGGGGACCCAGTACTTC. The chain couples TRBV4-1 to TRBJ2-1; tentatively, D is TRBD1 or TRBD2 (7 bases each). The J call is uncertain, as TRBJ2-5 better fits the DNA end. CDR3 length: 14 residues. Per the germline V gene, CDR1 is MGHRA and CDR2 is YSYEKL.

In its sample, this clonotype was seen a few times. The chain carries TRBV20-1 and TRBJ2-5, with 8 bases that match TRBD2. The CDR3 consists of 13 residues. Losses at the gene ends were 7 bases for V and 1 base for J; bases not matched to a gene: 5. Looked up from germline, CDR1 is DFQATT and CDR2 is SNEGSKA (reference sequence). The CDR3 loop reads CSESSGAQETQYF. For the CDR3, the DNA is TGCAGTGAGAGTAGCGGGGCCCAAGAGACCCAGTACTTC.

This clonotype was detected only once. The chain carries TRBV12-3 or TRBV12-4 and TRBJ2-7, with 8 nucleotides matching TRBD1. There are 12 residues in the CDR3. V shed 4 bases, J shed 10 bases, and the junction held 6 bases outside the gene matches. CDR3 nucleotide sequence: TGTGCCAGCAGTTGGGCAGGGGGCCGCCAGTACTTC. It yields the protein CASSWAGGRQYF.

This clonotype showed up many times. The rearrangement joins TRBV29-1 to TRBJ2-2; perhaps TRBD1 as D (5 bases). This CDR3 is built from 14 residues. The ends were cut back, 1 base at V and 7 bases at J, with 13 bases in the middle. Germline CDR1 and CDR2: SQVTM and ANQGSEA. Here the CDR3 reads CSVEGPGNGGELFF. CDR3 in DNA: TGCAGCGTTGAAGGCCCAGGGAATGGCGGGGAGCTGTTTTTT.

This clonotype occurred a few times. This rearrangement joins TRBV12-3 or TRBV12-4 to TRBJ2-2; tentative D call: TRBD2 (5 bases). V lost 6 bases and J lost 5, with 13 bases in between. CDR3 length: 14 amino acids. This CDR3 is CASSSVARTGELFF. The DNA for the CDR3 is TGTGCCAGCAGCTCGGTAGCGAGAACCGGGGAGCTGTTTTTT.